This T cell receptor (beta chain) was captured by sequencing in a study of PD-L1 blockade in urothelial cancer. At the level of the study: Patients started atezolizumab at some point between 2013 and 2015, 1,200 mg intravenously every 3 weeks. A median of about 140,000 T cells was found in the blood samples. Timepoints chosen for blood analysis were 3 weeks (second dose) and 6 weeks after treatment start. Broader study findings: Durable-benefit patients expanded tumor-associated blood clones more at 3 weeks.

A few counts support this clone. Its antigen is undetermined. Trimming left V 3 bases short and J 6 bases short, with 17 bases between. The length of the CDR3 is 15 residues. Germline-derived CDR1 and CDR2 are MDHEN and SYDVKM. Produced via immunoSEQ multiplex PCR; TCRdb's table is partial and in-frame only. The data contain 38,000 or so clones, around four fifths of them singletons. The TCR comes from a man between 60 and 75 years old with urothelial cancer. The sample here was PBMCs, taken around atezolizumab (anti-PD-L1) treatment. The chain couples TRBV28 to TRBJ1-2; D uncertain. The chain's CDR3 is CASSFRRPGSHGYTF. CDR3 nucleotide sequence: TGTGCCAGCAGTTTCCGACGGCCAGGCAGTCATGGCTACACCTTC.